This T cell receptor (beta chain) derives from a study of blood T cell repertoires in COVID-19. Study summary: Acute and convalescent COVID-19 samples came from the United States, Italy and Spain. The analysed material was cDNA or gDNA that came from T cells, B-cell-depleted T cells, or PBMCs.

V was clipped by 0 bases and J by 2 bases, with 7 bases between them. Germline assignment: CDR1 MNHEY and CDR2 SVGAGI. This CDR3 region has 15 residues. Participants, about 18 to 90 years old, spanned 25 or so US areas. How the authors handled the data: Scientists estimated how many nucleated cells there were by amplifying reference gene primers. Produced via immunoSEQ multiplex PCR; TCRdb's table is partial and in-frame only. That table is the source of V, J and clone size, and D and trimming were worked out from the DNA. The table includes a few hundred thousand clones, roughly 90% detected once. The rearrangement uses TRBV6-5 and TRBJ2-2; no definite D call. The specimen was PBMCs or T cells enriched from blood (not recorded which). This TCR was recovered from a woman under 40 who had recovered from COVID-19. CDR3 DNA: TGTGCCAGCAGTTACTCTTTAGTCAACACCGGGGAGCTGTTTTTT. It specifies CASSYSLVNTGELFF.